This TCR beta chain was obtained from a study of CD8 T cells in Susac syndrome. Diagnostic criteria for definite or probable disease, in their recently defined form, were met by the patients with Susac syndrome. Random hexamers served to reverse transcribe about 0.45 to 1 ug RNA. Via MiXCR, TCRdb re-called the immunoSEQ multiplex PCR reads, giving one row per CDR3 protein. The table has more than 95,000 distinct CDR3 sequences, around 94% seen once; the top ten hold about 0.2%. The receptor was isolated from a human donor with Susac syndrome. Specimen: CD8+ T cells from PBMCs.

As DNA, the CDR3 is TGTGCCAGCAGCCGAGACAGGGGCAACACAGATACGCAGTATTTT. Its protein product is CASSRDRGNTDTQYF. The rearrangement joins TRBV7-3 to TRBJ2-3; 8 bases are a match to TRBD1. The length of the CDR3 is 15 residues. Germline assignment: CDR1 SGHTA and CDR2 FQGTGA. V was pared by 5 bases and J by 2 bases, with 6 bases of the junction left unmatched.